This note documents a single T cell receptor (beta chain) sequence. The antigen remains unidentified. The sample originates from a study of OX40 agonist ivuxolimab in advanced cancers. About the study: Each dose-escalation patient presented with hepatocellular carcinoma, melanoma, renal cell or head and neck cancer. Earlier treatment with anti-PD-1, anti-PD-L1 or anti-CTLA-4 was permitted, and approximately 38% had received some.

The study's findings and limits: Blood T cells, both CD4+ and CD8+, expanded clonally by week 6 at 0.1 to 3.0 mg/kg.

V was clipped by 6 bases and J by 0 bases, with 18 bases between them. Germline CDR1 LNHDA, CDR2 SQIVND (reference sequence). This CDR3 has 18 amino acids. Sequencing was performed with immunoSEQ multiplex PCR; in TCRdb, only in-frame clones are kept and a portion is missing. Of 65,000 to 90,000 clones listed, around 88% are singletons. V usage is TRBV19 and J usage is TRBJ2-6, with D possibly matching TRBD1 (5 bases). Sequences were derived from CD4+ or CD8+ T cells sorted from blood, sampled in a trial of the OX40 agonist ivuxolimab. The sequence was obtained from an adult with an advanced solid tumor such as melanoma, head and neck, liver or kidney cancer. The CDR3 sequence: CASSLGRAFFSGANVLTF. The CDR3 DNA reads as TGTGCCAGTAGCCTGGGCAGGGCCTTTTTCTCTGGGGCCAACGTCCTGACTTTC.